The 7 T cell receptor beta chains presented below share a single source sample, sequenced in a study of graft-versus-host responses after intestinal transplantation. The table came from immunoSEQ multiplex PCR; TCRdb's copy has only in-frame clones and leaves some out. The repertoire has roughly 50,000 clones, about 90% of them found once; the top ten carry approximately 5.1%. The sample here was PBMCs, taken 650 to 680 days after intestinal transplant. All receptors derive from a human patient who received an intestinal transplant, so some T cells may come from the graft donor.

This chain joins TRBV11-2 and TRBJ1-1, with D unresolved. Trimming took off 5 bases at V and 1 base at J, with 14 bases between the two ends. CDR1 and CDR2 from the germline V gene are SGHAT and FQNNGV. The CDR3 consists of 15 residues. This chain's CDR3 is CASSPQTAPNTEAFF. The DNA of the CDR3 is TGTGCCAGCAGCCCCCAAACAGCGCCGAACACTGAAGCTTTCTTT. Full variable domain (missing parts from reference TRBV11-2 and TRBJ1-1): EAGVAQSPRYKIIEKRQSVAFWCNPISGHATLYWYQQILGQGPKLLIQFQNNGVVDDSQLPKDRFSAERLKGVDSTLKIQPAKLEDSAVYLCASSPQTAPNTEAFFGQGTRLTVV.

The gene calls are TRBV5-8 and TRBJ1-5, with D possibly TRBD1 on 5 matching bases. V shed 2 bases and J shed 5 bases, with 8 bases lying between them. The CDR3 consists of 13 residues. Germline V lookup: CDR1 SGHTS, CDR2 YDEGEE. The CDR3, as DNA: TGTGCCAGCAGCTTAGACAGCGATCAGCCCCAGCATTTT. Translating gives CASSLDSDQPQHF.

The chain recombines TRBV29-1 with TRBJ2-5; the match to TRBD2 covers 9 bases. V gave up 2 bases and J gave up 1 base; unmatched junction bases: 5. CDR3 length: 15 amino acids. Germline-derived CDR1 and CDR2 are SQVTM and ANQGSEA. The CDR3 DNA reads TGCAGCGTTGAATGGACTAGCGTTATCCAAGAGACCCAGTACTTC. Its protein is CSVEWTSVIQETQYF.

The chain couples TRBV6-5 to TRBJ2-1; a weak D match, TRBD1 (6 bases). CDR1 is MNHEY, CDR2 SVGAGI, per germline. V lost 5 bases, J lost 6 bases, and 14 bases lay in between. CDR3 size: 14 residues. In DNA, the CDR3 is TGTGCCAGCAGTCCAGGAGCAGGGGCCAATGAGCAGTTCTTC. This translates into CASSPGAGANEQFF.

The J gene is TRBJ1-2, the V gene TRBV5-1; 7 positions match TRBD1. Trimming at V came to 4 bases and at J to 5 bases, leaving 5 bases not matched to a gene. Germline lookup yields CDR1 SGHRS and CDR2 YFSETQ. CDR3 size: 13 residues. CDR3 DNA: TGCGCCAGCAGCGAAGGGGGCAGGTATGGCTACACCTTC. This encodes CASSEGGRYGYTF.

V and J are TRBV18 and TRBJ1-2; D ambiguous. V lost 2 bases to trimming and J lost 4 bases, with 11 bases between them. The length of the CDR3 is 14 residues. Germline V gene data show CDR1 as KGHSH and CDR2 as LQKENI. The chain's CDR3 is CASSPLPSLYGYTF. CDR3 DNA sequence: TGTGCCAGCTCACCATTACCCAGCCTCTATGGCTACACCTTC. The whole variable domain, remainder taken from reference TRBV18 and TRBJ1-2, is NAGVMQNPRHLVRRRGQEARLRCSPMKGHSHVYWYRQLPEEGLKFMVYLQKENIIDESGMPKERFSAEFPKEGPSILRIQQVVRGDSAAYFCASSPLPSLYGYTFGSGTRLTVV.

A word on this clone: At one end, the junction sequence differs from germline, possibly due to a read error. The chain recombines TRBV13 with TRBJ1-1; 7 bases map to TRBD1. In germline, CDR1 is PRHDT, CDR2 FYEKMQ (reference sequence). CDR3 length equals 15 residues. CDR3 DNA: TGCGCCAGCAGCCAAGATCGAACAGGGGACACTGAAGCTTTCTTT. This gives the protein CASSQDRTGDTEAFF.